This paragraph covers one TCR beta chain sequence. These data are taken from a study of identifying expanded T cells in peripheral blood. TCRdb's table, derived via immunoSEQ multiplex PCR, lists solely in-frame clones and lacks some. The sample has 85,000 to 95,000 clones, about nine tenths seen once; the top ten hold about 4%. V gave up 0 bases and J gave up 3 bases; unmatched junction bases: 5. There are 16 residues in the CDR3. The germline CDR1 and CDR2 sequences are MGHRA and YSYEKL. The V and J genes are TRBV4-1 and TRBJ2-1; 7 positions match TRBD1. This TCR derives from a person aged 18 to 70 in good health. What was sequenced was blood. CDR3 protein: CASSQDRTGDYNEQFF. CDR3 sequence (DNA): TGCGCCAGCAGCCAAGACCGGACAGGCGACTACAATGAGCAGTTCTTC.